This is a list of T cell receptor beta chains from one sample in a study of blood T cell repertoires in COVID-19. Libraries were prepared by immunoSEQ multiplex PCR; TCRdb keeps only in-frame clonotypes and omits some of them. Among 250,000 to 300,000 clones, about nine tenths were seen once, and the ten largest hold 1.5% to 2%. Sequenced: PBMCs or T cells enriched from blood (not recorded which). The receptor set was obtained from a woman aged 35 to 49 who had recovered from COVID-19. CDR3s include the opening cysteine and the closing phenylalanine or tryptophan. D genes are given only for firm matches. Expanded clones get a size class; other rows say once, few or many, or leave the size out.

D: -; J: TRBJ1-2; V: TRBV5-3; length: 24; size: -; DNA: TGTGCCAGAACTCGAACCCGCAGCAGCTTGGGTTCCCGCTTGGGGCAACCGTGTAACTATGGCTACACCTTC; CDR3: CARTRTRSSLGSRLGQPCNYGYTF
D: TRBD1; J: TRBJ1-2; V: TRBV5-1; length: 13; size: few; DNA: TGCGCCAGCAGAGGACAGGTCGACTATGGCTACACCTTC; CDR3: CASRGQVDYGYTF
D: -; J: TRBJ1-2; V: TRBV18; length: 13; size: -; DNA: TGTGCCAGCTCACCAGAAGTCGGTTATGGCTACACCTTC; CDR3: CASSPEVGYGYTF
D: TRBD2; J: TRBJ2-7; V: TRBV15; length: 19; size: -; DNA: TGTGCCACCAGCAGAGATTTGCTCGGCCTAGCGGGAACAACTTGGGAGCAGTACTTC; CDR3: CATSRDLLGLAGTTWEQYF
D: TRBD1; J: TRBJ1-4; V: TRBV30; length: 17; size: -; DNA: TGTGCCTGGAGTGTAAGAAGGGGACAGTACTTTAATGAAAAACTGTTTTTT; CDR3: CAWSVRRGQYFNEKLFF
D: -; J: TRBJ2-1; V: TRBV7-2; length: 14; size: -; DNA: TGTGCCAGCAGCTCCCTTCTTCTCCTGAGTGAGCAGTTCTTC; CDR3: CASSSLLLLSEQFF
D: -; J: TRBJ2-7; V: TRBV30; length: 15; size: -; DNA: TGTGCCTGGAGTGTACTTCTGGGACTCCAGTACGAGCAGTACTTC; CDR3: CAWSVLLGLQYEQYF
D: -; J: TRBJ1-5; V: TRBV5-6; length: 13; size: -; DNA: TGTGCCAGCAACCTACGCCGGTCCGGGGCCCAGCATTTT; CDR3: CASNLRRSGAQHF
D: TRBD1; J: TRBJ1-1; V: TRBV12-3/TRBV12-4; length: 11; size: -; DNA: TGTGCCAGCAGCCCCGGACAGGGTGCTTTCTTT; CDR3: CASSPGQGAFF
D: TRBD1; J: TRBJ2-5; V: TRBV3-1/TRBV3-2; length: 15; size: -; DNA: TGTGCCAGCAGCCAAGTACAGGGGGGTACTGAGACCCAGTACTTC; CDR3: CASSQVQGGTETQYF
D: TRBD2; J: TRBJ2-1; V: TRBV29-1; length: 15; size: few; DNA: TGCAGCGTCCCACAGAGACTAGCGGGAGTCGGTGAGCAGTTCTTC; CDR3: CSVPQRLAGVGEQFF
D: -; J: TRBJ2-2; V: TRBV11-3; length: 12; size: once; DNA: TGTGCCAGCAGCCTACTAGGAGGGGAGCTGTTTTTT; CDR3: CASSLLGGELFF
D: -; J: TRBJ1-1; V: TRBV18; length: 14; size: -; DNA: TGTGCCAGCTCACCAGAGTGGAAAGGGGCTGAAGCTTTCTTT; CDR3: CASSPEWKGAEAFF
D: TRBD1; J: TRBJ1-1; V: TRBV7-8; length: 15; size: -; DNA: TGTGCCAGCAGCGCCTGGACAGGGGGGAACACTGAAGCTTTCTTT; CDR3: CASSAWTGGNTEAFF
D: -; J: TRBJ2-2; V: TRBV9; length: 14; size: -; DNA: TGTGCCAGCAGCGTAGCCGGGAGTTCTCGGGAGCTGTTTTTT; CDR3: CASSVAGSSRELFF
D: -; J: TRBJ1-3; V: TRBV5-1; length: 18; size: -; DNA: TGCGCCAGCAGCTTGGCCCCTTCAGATCAAGTCTCTGGAAACACCATATATTTT; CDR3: CASSLAPSDQVSGNTIYF
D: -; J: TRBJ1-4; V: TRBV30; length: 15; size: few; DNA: TGTGCCTGGAGCCCTGGGGGGGCGAGTAATGAAAAACTGTTTTTT; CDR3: CAWSPGGASNEKLFF
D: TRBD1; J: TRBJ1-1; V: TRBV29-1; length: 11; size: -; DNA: TGCAGCGTCCTCCGGGGACAGCGAGCTTTCTTT; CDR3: CSVLRGQRAFF
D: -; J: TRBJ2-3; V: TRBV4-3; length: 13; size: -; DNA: TGCGCCAGCAGCCATATACAAGATGATACGCAGTATTTT; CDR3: CASSHIQDDTQYF
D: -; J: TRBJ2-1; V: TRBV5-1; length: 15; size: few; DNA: TGCGCCAGCAGCCCTGAAGTTGGCACCTACAATGAGCAGTTCTTC; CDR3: CASSPEVGTYNEQFF
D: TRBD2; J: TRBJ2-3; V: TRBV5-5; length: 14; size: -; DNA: TGTGCCAGCAGTACGACTAGCGCCACAGATACGCAGTATTTT; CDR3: CASSTTSATDTQYF
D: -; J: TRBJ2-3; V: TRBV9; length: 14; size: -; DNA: TGTGCCAGCAGCCGGGGGACTAGCACAGATACGCAGTATTTT; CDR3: CASSRGTSTDTQYF
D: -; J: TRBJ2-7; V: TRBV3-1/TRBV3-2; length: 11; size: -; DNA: TGTGCCAGCAGCTTAGAATACGAGCAGTACTTC; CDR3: CASSLEYEQYF
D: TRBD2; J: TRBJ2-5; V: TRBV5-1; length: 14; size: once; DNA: TGCGCCAGCAGTCCGAGCGGGAGGCAAGAGACCCAGTACTTC; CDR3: CASSPSGRQETQYF
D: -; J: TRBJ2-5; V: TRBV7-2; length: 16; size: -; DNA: TGTGCCAGCAGCTCCCTGGGACTCCCTTCTCCGGCGGCCCAGTACTTC; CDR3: CASSSLGLPSPAAQYF
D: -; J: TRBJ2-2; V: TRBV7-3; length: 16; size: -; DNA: TGTGCCAGCAGCCCCGTACCGGGAGTTGACACCGGGGAGCTGTTTTTT; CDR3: CASSPVPGVDTGELFF
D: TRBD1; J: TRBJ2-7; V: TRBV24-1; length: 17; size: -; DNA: TGTGCCACCAGTGATTTGCCCGGGACAGCCTACCCCTACGAGCAGTACTTC; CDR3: CATSDLPGTAYPYEQYF
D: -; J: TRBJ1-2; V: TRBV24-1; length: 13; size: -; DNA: TGTGCCACCAGTGATGGGCCCTACCGGGGCTACACCTTC; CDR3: CATSDGPYRGYTF
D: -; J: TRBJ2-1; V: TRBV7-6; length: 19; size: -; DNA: TGTGCCAGCAGCTTAGCCCCTCATTGGGGGCAGGAAAAGTACAATGAGCAGTTCTTC; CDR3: CASSLAPHWGQEKYNEQFF
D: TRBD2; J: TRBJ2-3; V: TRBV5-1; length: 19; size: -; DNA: TGCGCCAGCAGCTCTAGCTATAGCGGGGCCGAAGGAGGCACAGATACGCAGTATTTT; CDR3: CASSSSYSGAEGGTDTQYF
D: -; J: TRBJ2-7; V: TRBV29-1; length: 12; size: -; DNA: TGCAGCGTTGCGCAGGGGGGATACGAGCAGTACTTC; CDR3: CSVAQGGYEQYF
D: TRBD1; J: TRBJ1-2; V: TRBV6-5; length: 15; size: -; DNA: TGTGCCAGCAGCGCTTGGGACAGAGCTAACTATGGCTACACCTTC; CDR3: CASSAWDRANYGYTF
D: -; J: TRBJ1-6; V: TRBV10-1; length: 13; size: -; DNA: TGCGCCAGCAGTCGGGTGGTTGGTTCACCCCTCCACTTT; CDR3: CASSRVVGSPLHF
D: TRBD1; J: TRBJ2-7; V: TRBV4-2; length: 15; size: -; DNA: TGTGCCAGCAGCCAACCGGGACAGGGGTCGTACGAGCAGTACTTC; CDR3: CASSQPGQGSYEQYF
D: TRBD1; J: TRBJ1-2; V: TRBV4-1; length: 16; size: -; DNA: TGCGCCAGCAGCCGGGGGGACAGCTCGAATAACTATGGCTACACCTTC; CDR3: CASSRGDSSNNYGYTF
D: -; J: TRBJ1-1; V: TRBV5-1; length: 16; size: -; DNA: TGCGCCAGCAGCTTACAAGGTGGGCCAGGTATCACTGAAGCTTTCTTT; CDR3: CASSLQGGPGITEAFF
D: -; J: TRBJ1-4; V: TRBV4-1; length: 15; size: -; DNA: TGCGCCAGCAGCCAAACTGGGCTTAAGTATGAAAAACTGTTTTTT; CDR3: CASSQTGLKYEKLFF
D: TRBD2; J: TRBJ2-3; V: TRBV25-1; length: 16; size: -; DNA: TGTGCCAGCAGTCCCTTTCGACTAGCGGCCTCAGATACGCAGTATTTT; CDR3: CASSPFRLAASDTQYF
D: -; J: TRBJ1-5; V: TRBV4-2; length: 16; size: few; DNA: TGTGCCAGTCAACTCAGTGGGGGGGCCCCGAATCAGCCCCAGCATTTT; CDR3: CASQLSGGAPNQPQHF
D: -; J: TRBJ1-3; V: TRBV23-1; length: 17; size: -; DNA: TGCGCCAGCAGTCAATCCGCCCTTACAGACTCTGGAAACACCATATATTTT; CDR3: CASSQSALTDSGNTIYF
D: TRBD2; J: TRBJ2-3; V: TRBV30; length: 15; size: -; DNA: TGTGCCTGGACCTACCTAGCGGGAGCAGTAGATACGCAGTATTTT; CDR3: CAWTYLAGAVDTQYF
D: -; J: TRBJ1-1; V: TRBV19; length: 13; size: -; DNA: TGTGCCAGTAGTATAGCCACGACAGAGACGGCTTTCTTT; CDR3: CASSIATTETAFF
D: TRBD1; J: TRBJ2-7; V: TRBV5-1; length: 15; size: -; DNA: TGCGCCAGCAGCTGGGGGACAGGCCAAACCTACGAGCAGTACTTC; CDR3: CASSWGTGQTYEQYF